This T cell receptor (beta chain) was identified during a study of T-cell reconstitution after alpha-beta-depleted transplantation in children. The study's findings and limits: T-cell counts and diversity at one year following transplant were attributed mainly to newly produced T cells.

This clonotype was counted ten times or more. Its target is not known. Trimming took 5 bases from V and 6 from J, leaving 7 bases between them. The CDR3 loop spans 10 amino acids. The V gene's germline CDR1 is DFQATT and CDR2 SNEGSKA (reference sequence). It was with unique molecular identifiers that the TCRbeta library was prepared. TCRdb ran MiXCR on the PCR reads and lists one entry per CDR3 protein. The sample carries approximately 200,000 distinct CDR3 sequences, 6.3% recorded once. V and J are TRBV20-1 and TRBJ1-2, with unresolved D. The sequence came from a girl under three years old with combined immunodeficiency, due to receive a stem cell transplant. The sequencing here drew on PBMCs, taken before TCRalphabeta/CD19-depleted stem cell transplant. As DNA, the CDR3 is TGCAGTGCTTGGTGGGATGGCTACACCTTC. Protein sequence: CSAWWDGYTF.